What follows are 5 T cell receptor beta chains derived from one specimen sequenced in a study of cytomegalovirus exposure and HLA in healthy donors (dated by TCRdb to between 2016 and 2019). The library was generated by the immunoSEQ multiplex PCR assay. The multiplex PCR relied on a mix of 60 forward primers for TCR Vbeta segments and 13 reverse primers for TCR Jbeta segments. In its TCRdb copy, this immuneACCESS table keeps in-frame sequences only and misses some clones. Where compared with another copy, unresolved V genes explain less than half of these, and the others have no known cause. This sample holds 200,000 to 250,000 clones; roughly four fifths were observed only once. The top ten constitute 1.4% of the sample. Sequenced material: PBMCs. The receptor source for this set is a girl aged 5-17 years in good health and CMV-seronegative.

The chain recombines TRBV4-2 with TRBJ2-7, with TRBD2 matching 12 bases. Germline CDR1 is LGHNA and CDR2 is YNFKEQ. The CDR3 covers 16 residues. The V segment lost 0 bases and the J segment 1 base; nucleotides outside the gene matches: 1. The DNA for the CDR3 is TGTGCCAGCAGCCAAGAGACTAGCGGGAGTTCCTACGAGCAGTACTTC. Translating it yields CASSQETSGSSYEQYF.

This chain uses TRBV6-6 with TRBJ2-7, with D maybe TRBD2 (6 bases). The ends were cut back, 6 bases at V and 0 bases at J, with 12 bases in the middle. The CDR3 totals 14 residues. Germline V gives CDR1 MNHNY, CDR2 SVGAGI (reference sequence). CDR3 amino acids: CASSRDGSSYEQYF. The CDR3 DNA is TGTGCCAGCAGCCGGGACGGGAGCTCCTACGAGCAGTACTTC.

The rearrangement uses TRBV4-3 and TRBJ1-2; 8 bases fit TRBD1. The CDR3 is 14 residues long. CDR1 is LGHNA, CDR2 YSLEER, per germline. Trimming at V came to 4 bases and at J to 8 bases, leaving 9 bases not matched to a gene. CDR3: CASSPLTGGEGYTF. The CDR3 DNA follows: TGCGCCAGCAGCCCACTTACAGGGGGAGAAGGCTACACCTTC.

This sequence joins TRBV2 and TRBJ1-2; D is uncertain. V lost 5 bases, J lost 0 bases, and 16 bases lay in between. Germline V gene lookup returns CDR1 SNHLY and CDR2 FYNNEI. CDR3 length: 16 amino acids. This CDR3 is CASSFFPRQTNYGYTF. CDR3 in DNA: TGTGCCAGCAGTTTTTTTCCGAGACAAACTAACTATGGCTACACCTTC.

This clone has just a few counts. CDR3 residues: CASSLHQASYNEQFF. In DNA, the CDR3 is TGTGCCAGCAGCTTACACCAGGCGAGCTACAATGAGCAGTTCTTC. The J gene is TRBJ2-1, the V gene TRBV7-3; D is ambiguous. Trimming left V 2 bases short and J 3 bases short, with 11 bases between. The V gene's germline CDR1 is SGHTA and CDR2 FQGTGA. The CDR3 loop spans 15 amino acids.